Presented here are 20 T cell receptor beta chains from one specimen sequenced in a study of shared T cell receptors in the human thymus. Clones were read by immunoSEQ multiplex PCR, and TCRdb kept only the in-frame ones, dropping some. Of under 850,000 clones in the sample, approximately 88% were seen once. The same data also went into a second study, on human thymus T cells.

The specimen was thymocytes. These receptors all come from a boy younger than two with a congenital heart defect.

This clone was detected once. This chain's CDR3 is CASTSGRVPLANTGELFF. CDR3 DNA: TGCGCCAGCACTAGCGGGAGGGTACCCCTTGCGAACACCGGGGAGCTGTTTTTT. The chain has TRBV10-1 and TRBJ2-2, with 12 bases aligning to TRBD2. V lost 7 bases and J lost 0; bases outside the gene matches: 9. Germline V CDR1 and CDR2: WNHNN, SYGVQD (reference sequence). CDR3 length: 18 amino acids.

The gene calls are TRBV4-2 and TRBJ2-2, with D perhaps matching TRBD2 (5 bases). The CDR3 runs to 15 residues. Germline V gives CDR1 LGHNA, CDR2 YNFKEQ. The ends were cut back, 4 bases at V and 3 bases at J, with 12 bases in the middle. The CDR3 protein is CASSPRTGYTGELFF. The CDR3 bases are TGTGCCAGCAGCCCCCGGACTGGGTACACCGGGGAGCTGTTTTTT.

The J gene is TRBJ2-1, the V gene TRBV27, with 11 bases that match TRBD2. V gave up 5 bases and J gave up 3 bases; unmatched junction bases: 15. The CDR3 spans 19 residues. Germline V gives CDR1 MNHEY, CDR2 SMNVEV (reference sequence). CDR3 sequence: CASSAKGLAGGTYYNEQFF. Written as DNA, the CDR3 is TGTGCCAGCAGTGCAAAGGGGCTAGCGGGAGGCACCTACTACAATGAGCAGTTCTTC.

The chain recombines TRBV6-5 with TRBJ1-2, with TRBD1 matching over 7 bases. V lost 0 bases to trimming and J lost 4 bases; unmatched junction nucleotides: 8. This CDR3 has 16 residues. Germline lookup yields CDR1 MNHEY and CDR2 SVGAGI. The CDR3 region has the DNA TGTGCCAGCAGTTACTCGAAGACAGGGCCAAGCTATGGCTACACCTTC. It translates to CASSYSKTGPSYGYTF.

The chain carries TRBV5-1 and TRBJ2-3; TRBD2 aligns across 14 bases. Trimming took 4 bases from V and 5 from J; bases not matched to a gene: 12. CDR1 and CDR2 from the germline V gene are SGHRS and YFSETQ. This CDR3 is 18 amino acids long. In DNA form, the CDR3 reads TGCGCCAGCAGCAAAGGACAGACCGGGACTAGCGGGGGAGATACGCAGTATTTT. This encodes CASSKGQTGTSGGDTQYF.

With regard to this clone: The same CDR3 can be traced to other DNA sequences in this sample. The rearrangement joins TRBV7-7 to TRBJ2-2; D unresolved. The length of the CDR3 is 13 residues. The V and J ends lost 1 base and 5 bases respectively, with 5 bases between them. CDR1 and CDR2 from the germline V gene are SSHAT and FNYEAQ (reference sequence). The CDR3 DNA is TGTGCCAGCAGCTTAGACTCGACCGGGGAGCTGTTTTTT. It codes for CASSLDSTGELFF.

The chain's CDR3 is CASSLSRQGDTGELFF. In DNA, the CDR3 is TGTGCCAGCAGCTTAAGTAGGCAGGGCGACACCGGGGAGCTGTTTTTT. V gene TRBV7-2 combines with J gene TRBJ2-2; perhaps TRBD1 as D (5 bases). Trimming left V 2 bases short and J 3 bases short, with 13 bases between. The CDR3 covers 16 residues. Germline CDR1 SGHTA, CDR2 FQGNSA.

The genes are TRBV6-1 and TRBJ2-7; possibly TRBD1 for D (5 bases). Germline assignment: CDR1 MNHNS and CDR2 SASEGT. The CDR3 runs 14 residues. Trimming shortened V by 4 bases and J by 2 bases, and 12 bases separated the two germline ends. The DNA for the CDR3 is TGTGCCAGCAGTGGAAAGGGGTTAGCCTACGAGCAGTACTTC. This sequence encodes CASSGKGLAYEQYF.

This rearrangement joins TRBV6-4 to TRBJ2-1, with TRBD1 identical over 7 bases. The V segment lost 4 bases and the J segment 8 bases; nucleotides outside the gene matches: 14. The CDR3 extends over 16 amino acids. CDR1 is MRHNA and CDR2 is SNTAGT in the germline V gene. The CDR3 DNA reads as TGTGCCAGCAGTGGCCAGGGACAGACACCCCGGGATGAGCAGTTCTTC. Translating gives CASSGQGQTPRDEQFF.

The chain combines TRBV27 with TRBJ1-6; 7 positions match TRBD1. The CDR3 extends over 15 amino acids. V shed 5 bases, J shed 8 bases, and the junction held 9 bases outside the gene matches. The germline V gene has CDR1 MNHEY and CDR2 SMNVEV (reference sequence). CDR3 in DNA: TGTGCCAGCAGTCCTAGACAGGGTGGCGATTCACCCCTCCACTTT. Encoded protein: CASSPRQGGDSPLHF.

The chain is built from TRBV7-2 and TRBJ2-3; tentatively, D is TRBD2 (5 bases). Germline assignment: CDR1 SGHTA and CDR2 FQGNSA. The CDR3 totals 14 residues. Trimming left V 5 bases short and J 0 bases short, with 9 bases between. CDR3 in amino acids: CASSPRRSTDTQYF. DNA for the CDR3: TGTGCCAGCAGCCCCCGGAGGAGCACAGATACGCAGTATTTT.

J is TRBJ2-1 and V is TRBV19, with TRBD2 matching 8 bases. Trimming took 2 bases from V and 0 from J; bases not matched to a gene: 6. This CDR3 is built from 17 residues. Per the germline V gene, CDR1 is LNHDA and CDR2 is SQIVND (reference sequence). The CDR3 loop is CASSIRSGRFSYNEQFF. The CDR3 DNA is TGTGCCAGTAGTATACGGAGCGGGAGATTCTCCTACAATGAGCAGTTCTTC.

This chain links TRBV2 with TRBJ2-2; D is unresolved. The CDR3 loop spans 13 amino acids. Trimming left V 8 bases short and J 6 bases short, with 13 bases between. CDR1 SNHLY and CDR2 FYNNEI come from the germline V gene. CDR3 in amino acids: CASRSSGAGELFF. CDR3 bases: TGTGCCAGCCGGTCTAGTGGTGCCGGGGAGCTGTTTTTT.

CDR3 sequence (DNA): TGCAGCGTTGAAGATCCCCCCGGGTTCTCTGGAAACACCATATATTTT. Translating gives CSVEDPPGFSGNTIYF. This sequence joins TRBV29-1 and TRBJ1-3; D not resolved. The CDR3 covers 16 residues. V lost 0 bases, J lost 0 bases, and 12 bases lay in between. Germline lookup yields CDR1 SQVTM and CDR2 ANQGSEA.

CDR3 DNA: TGTGCCAGCAGTCCCCGGAGGGACGTCTTCCAAGAGACCCAGTACTTC. As protein: CASSPRRDVFQETQYF. V gene TRBV25-1 combines with J gene TRBJ2-5; maybe TRBD2 (6 bases). V was trimmed by 5 bases and J by 1 base, leaving 17 bases between them. The CDR3 totals 16 residues. The V gene's germline CDR1 is MGHDK and CDR2 SYGVNS.

The chain combines TRBV15 with TRBJ2-7; the match to TRBD2 covers 10 bases. Germline V gene data show CDR1 as LNHNV and CDR2 as YYDKDF (reference sequence). Losses at the gene ends were 1 base for V and 2 bases for J; bases not matched to a gene: 14. The CDR3 sequence is 19 residues long. The CDR3 DNA reads as TGTGCCACCAGCAGAGCCCCCGGGATCTTAGCGGGAGGTACCTACGAGCAGTACTTC. Translation: CATSRAPGILAGGTYEQYF.

The chain is built from TRBV10-2 and TRBJ1-1; TRBD1 agrees at 8 bases. CDR3 length: 13 amino acids. After removal of 2 bases from V and 4 bases from J, the junction contained 0 bases not matched to a gene. Germline CDR1 is WSHSY and CDR2 is SAAADI. The CDR3 nucleotides are TGCGCCAGCAGTGAGGGACAGGGCACTGAAGCTTTCTTT. Translated, it gives CASSEGQGTEAFF.

Only one count was recorded for this clone. The chain recombines TRBV4-3 with TRBJ2-5; TRBD2 aligns across 13 bases. Losses at the gene ends were 0 bases for V and 7 bases for J; bases not matched to a gene: 2. The germline CDR1 and CDR2 sequences are LGHNA and YSLEER. The CDR3 loop spans 15 amino acids. The CDR3 region has the DNA TGCGCCAGCAGCCAAGATAGGACTAGCGGGGGGACCCAGTACTTC. This gives the protein CASSQDRTSGGTQYF.

This sequence joins TRBV11-2 and TRBJ2-5, with a possible D match to TRBD1 (5 bases). CDR1 and CDR2 (germline): SGHAT, FQNNGV. This CDR3 region has 16 residues. Trimming left V 0 bases short and J 9 bases short, with 20 bases between. The CDR3 DNA reads as TGTGCCAGCAGCTTAGACTTCGGGCAGGGCCCGACAGCCCAGTACTTC. Amino acids: CASSLDFGQGPTAQYF.

The CDR3 sequence is CASSQDRTRYEQYF. CDR3 in DNA: TGTGCCAGCAGTCAGGACAGGACGCGTTACGAGCAGTACTTC. The V and J genes are TRBV6-5 and TRBJ2-7; 7 nucleotides agree with TRBD1. The CDR3 is 14 amino acids. The junction had 8 bases not matched to a gene; V was cut back by 5 bases and J by 4 bases. Per the germline V gene, CDR1 is MNHEY and CDR2 is SVGAGI.